This is a list of T cell receptor beta chains from one sample in a study of technical replicates of blood from a handful of donors. Measured with immunoSEQ multiplex PCR; TCRdb has only the in-frame clones, and not every one. This table holds about 83,000 clones, roughly 94% found once. Sequenced input: T cells isolated from PBMCs. These receptors were taken from a human donor in good health. CDR3s include the opening cysteine and the closing phenylalanine or tryptophan. D genes are given only for firm matches. Not all rows give a size; the values are once, few, many and, for expanded clones, a class.

CDR3	DNA	size	J	V	D
CASEPGLAGLGEQFF	TGCGCCAGTGAACCGGGACTAGCGGGATTAGGAGAGCAGTTCTTC	.	TRBJ2-1	TRBV10-1	TRBD2
CAIRAPGARGNTIYF	TGTGCCATCCGAGCCCCAGGGGCCCGTGGAAACACCATATATTTT	.	TRBJ1-3	TRBV19	.
CASSEFQGPWGDTQYF	TGTGCCAGCAGTGAATTTCAGGGGCCCTGGGGAGATACGCAGTATTTT	.	TRBJ2-3	TRBV25-1	.
CASSQDPLAAYEQYF	TGCGCCAGCAGCCAAGATCCACTAGCAGCATACGAGCAGTACTTC	once	TRBJ2-7	TRBV4-1	.
CASSHRSGTGVSEQYF	TGTGCCAGCAGCCATCGCTCCGGGACAGGGGTGTCCGAGCAGTACTTC	.	TRBJ2-7	TRBV9	TRBD1
CASSVSVQETQYF	TGTGCCAGCAGCGTATCAGTCCAAGAGACCCAGTACTTC	.	TRBJ2-5	TRBV9	.
CASSPIGTKKETQYF	TGTGCCAGCAGTCCCATAGGGACAAAGAAAGAGACCCAGTACTTC	.	TRBJ2-5	TRBV27	.
CASSQKQGRSYEQYF	TGCGCCAGCAGCCAGAAGCAGGGAAGGTCCTACGAGCAGTACTTT	.	TRBJ2-7	TRBV5-1	.
CASTLWAGGEDYNEQFF	TGTGCCAGCACCCTATGGGCCGGGGGTGAGGACTACAATGAGCAGTTCTTC	.	TRBJ2-1	TRBV28	.
CASSQGNRDSVFYEQYF	TGCGCCAGCAGCCAAGGAAACCGGGACAGTGTCTTCTACGAGCAGTACTTC	.	TRBJ2-7	TRBV4-1	TRBD1
CASSSGRRGPQYF	TGTGCCAGCAGCTCGGGCCGCCGCGGGCCCCAGTACTTC	.	TRBJ2-5	TRBV13	.
CASSAPGQWGRRTDTQYF	TGTGCCAGCAGCGCCCCGGGACAGTGGGGTCGTCGCACAGATACGCAGTATTTT	.	TRBJ2-3	TRBV5-6	TRBD1
CASSASVYEQYF	TGTGCCAGCAGCGCTAGCGTCTACGAGCAGTACTTC	.	TRBJ2-7	TRBV9	.